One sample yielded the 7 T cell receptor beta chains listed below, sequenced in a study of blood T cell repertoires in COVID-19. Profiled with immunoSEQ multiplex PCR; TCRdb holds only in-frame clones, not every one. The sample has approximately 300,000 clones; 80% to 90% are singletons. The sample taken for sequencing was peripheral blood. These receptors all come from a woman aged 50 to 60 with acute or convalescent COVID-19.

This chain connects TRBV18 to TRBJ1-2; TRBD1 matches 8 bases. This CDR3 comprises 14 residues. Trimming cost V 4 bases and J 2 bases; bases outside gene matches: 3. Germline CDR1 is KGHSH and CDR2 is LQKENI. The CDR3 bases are TGTGCCAGCTCACTGGACAGGGCCAACTATGGCTACACCTTC. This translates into CASSLDRANYGYTF. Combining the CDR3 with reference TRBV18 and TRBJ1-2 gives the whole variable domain NAGVMQNPRHLVRRRGQEARLRCSPMKGHSHVYWYRQLPEEGLKFMVYLQKENIIDESGMPKERFSAEFPKEGPSILRIQQVVRGDSAAYFCASSLDRANYGYTFGSGTRLTVV.

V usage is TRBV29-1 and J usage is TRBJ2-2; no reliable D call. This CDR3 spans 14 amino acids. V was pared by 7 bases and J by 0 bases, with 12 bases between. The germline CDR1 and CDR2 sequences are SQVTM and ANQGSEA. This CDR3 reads CSARHDANTGELFF. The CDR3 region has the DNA TGCAGCGCAAGACACGACGCGAACACCGGGGAGCTGTTTTTT.

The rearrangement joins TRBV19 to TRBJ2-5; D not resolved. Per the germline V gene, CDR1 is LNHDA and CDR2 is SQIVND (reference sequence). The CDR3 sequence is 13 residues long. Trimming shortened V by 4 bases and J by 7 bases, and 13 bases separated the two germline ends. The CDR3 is CASSTDSRRTQYF. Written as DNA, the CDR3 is TGTGCCAGTAGTACCGACTCACGGAGGACCCAGTACTTC.

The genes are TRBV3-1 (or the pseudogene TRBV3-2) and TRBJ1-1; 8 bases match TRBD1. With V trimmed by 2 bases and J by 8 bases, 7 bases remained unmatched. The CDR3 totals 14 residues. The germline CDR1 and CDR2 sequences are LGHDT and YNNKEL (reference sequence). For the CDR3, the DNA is TGTGCCAGCAGCCAAAAAGGGACAGGTACCGAAGCTTTCTTT. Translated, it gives CASSQKGTGTEAFF.

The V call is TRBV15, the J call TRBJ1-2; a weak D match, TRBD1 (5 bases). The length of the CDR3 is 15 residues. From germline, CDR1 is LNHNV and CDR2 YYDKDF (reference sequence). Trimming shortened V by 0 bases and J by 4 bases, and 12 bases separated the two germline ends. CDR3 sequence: CATSRDSGGSYGYTF. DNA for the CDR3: TGTGCCACCAGCAGAGATAGCGGGGGGAGCTATGGCTACACCTTC.

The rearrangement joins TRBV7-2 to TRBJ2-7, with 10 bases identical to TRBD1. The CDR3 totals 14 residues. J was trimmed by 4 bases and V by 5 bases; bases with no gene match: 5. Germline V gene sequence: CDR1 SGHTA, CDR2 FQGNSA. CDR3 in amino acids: CASSRDRGGYEQYV. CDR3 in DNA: TGTGCCAGCAGCCGGGACAGGGGCGGATACGAGCAGTACGTC.

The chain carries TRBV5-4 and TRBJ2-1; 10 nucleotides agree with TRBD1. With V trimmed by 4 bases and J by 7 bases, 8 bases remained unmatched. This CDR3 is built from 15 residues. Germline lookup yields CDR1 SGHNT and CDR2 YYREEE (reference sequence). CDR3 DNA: TGTGCCAGCAGCGGGCCGGGACAGGGGTGGAATGAGCAGTTCTTC. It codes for CASSGPGQGWNEQFF.